The sequence of this TCR beta chain was determined in a study of blood T cell repertoires in COVID-19. The table came from immunoSEQ multiplex PCR; TCRdb's copy has only in-frame clones and leaves some out. This sample has 150,000 to 200,000 clones, with around 83% found just once. This receptor was taken from a woman at least 80 years old in a cohort sampled during active or convalescent COVID-19. Sequencing was carried out using peripheral blood.

The CDR3 spells CSARTNEKLFF. CDR3 bases: TGCAGTGCTAGAACAAATGAAAAACTGTTTTTT. The gene calls are TRBV20-1 and TRBJ1-4, with no clear D. V was shortened by 2 bases and J by 5 bases, with 3 bases between the two germline ends. The CDR3 consists of 11 residues. Germline values: CDR1 DFQATT, CDR2 SNEGSKA (reference sequence).